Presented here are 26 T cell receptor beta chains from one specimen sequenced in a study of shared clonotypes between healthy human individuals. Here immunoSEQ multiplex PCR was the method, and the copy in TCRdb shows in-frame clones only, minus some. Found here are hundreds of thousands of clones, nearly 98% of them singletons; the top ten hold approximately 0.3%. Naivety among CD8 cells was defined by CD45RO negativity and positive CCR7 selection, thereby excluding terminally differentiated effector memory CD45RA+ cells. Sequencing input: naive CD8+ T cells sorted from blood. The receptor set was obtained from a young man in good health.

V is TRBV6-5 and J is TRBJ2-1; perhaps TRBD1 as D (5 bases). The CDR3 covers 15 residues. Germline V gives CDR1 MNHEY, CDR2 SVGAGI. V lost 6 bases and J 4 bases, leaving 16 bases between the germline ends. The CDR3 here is CASSQSQGLYNEQFF. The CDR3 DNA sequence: TGTGCCAGCAGCCAAAGTCAGGGTTTATACAATGAGCAGTTCTTC.

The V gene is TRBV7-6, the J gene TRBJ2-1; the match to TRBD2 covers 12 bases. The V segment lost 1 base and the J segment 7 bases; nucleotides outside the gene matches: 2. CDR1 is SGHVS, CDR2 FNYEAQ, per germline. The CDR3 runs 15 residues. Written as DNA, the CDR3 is TGTGCCAGCAGCTTAGTAACTAGCGGGAGGAATGAGCAGTTCTTC. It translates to CASSLVTSGRNEQFF.

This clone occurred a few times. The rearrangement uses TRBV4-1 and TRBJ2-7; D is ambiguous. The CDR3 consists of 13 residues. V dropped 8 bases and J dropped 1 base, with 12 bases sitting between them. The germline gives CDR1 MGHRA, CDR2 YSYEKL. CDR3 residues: CASGSQVSYEQYF. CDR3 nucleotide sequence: TGCGCCAGCGGTTCTCAGGTATCCTACGAGCAGTACTTC.

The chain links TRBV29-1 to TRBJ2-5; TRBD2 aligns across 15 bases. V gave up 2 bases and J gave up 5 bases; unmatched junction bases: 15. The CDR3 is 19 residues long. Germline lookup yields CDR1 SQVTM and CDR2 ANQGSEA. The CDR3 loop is CSVEYRWTSGREREETQYF. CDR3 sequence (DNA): TGCAGCGTTGAATATCGGTGGACTAGCGGGAGGGAGAGGGAGGAGACCCAGTACTTC.

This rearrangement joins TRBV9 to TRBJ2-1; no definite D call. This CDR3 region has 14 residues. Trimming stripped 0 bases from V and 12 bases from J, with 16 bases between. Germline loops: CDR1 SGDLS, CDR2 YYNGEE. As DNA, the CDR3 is TGTGCCAGCAGCGTAGCGACCAGCGTCACGGGGCAGTTCTTC. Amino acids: CASSVATSVTGQFF.

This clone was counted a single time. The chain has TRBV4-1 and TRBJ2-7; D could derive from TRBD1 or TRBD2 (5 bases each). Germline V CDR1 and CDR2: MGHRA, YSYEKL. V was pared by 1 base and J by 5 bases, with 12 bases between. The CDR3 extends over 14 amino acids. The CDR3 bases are TGCGCCAGCAGCCAAGGGGGACGGCGACACGAGCAGTACTTC. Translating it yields CASSQGGRRHEQYF.

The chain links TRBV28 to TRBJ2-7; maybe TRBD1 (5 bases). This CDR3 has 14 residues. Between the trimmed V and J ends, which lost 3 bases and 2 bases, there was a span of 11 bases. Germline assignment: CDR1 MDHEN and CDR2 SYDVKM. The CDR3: CASSFDSYTYEQYF. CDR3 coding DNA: TGTGCCAGCAGTTTCGACAGTTATACCTACGAGCAGTACTTC. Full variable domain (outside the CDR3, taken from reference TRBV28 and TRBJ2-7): DVKVTQSSRYLVKRTGEKVFLECVQDMDHENMFWYRQDPGLGLRLIYFSYDVKMKEKGDIPEGYSVSREKKERFSLILESASTNQTSMYLCASSFDSYTYEQYFGPGTRLTVT.

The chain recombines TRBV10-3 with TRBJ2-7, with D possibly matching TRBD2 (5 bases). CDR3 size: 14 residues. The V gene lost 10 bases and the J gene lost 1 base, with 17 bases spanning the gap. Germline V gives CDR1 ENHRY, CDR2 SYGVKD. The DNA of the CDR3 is TGTGCCACTTCATACGAGCTAGCATCCTACGAGCAGTACTTC. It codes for CATSYELASYEQYF.

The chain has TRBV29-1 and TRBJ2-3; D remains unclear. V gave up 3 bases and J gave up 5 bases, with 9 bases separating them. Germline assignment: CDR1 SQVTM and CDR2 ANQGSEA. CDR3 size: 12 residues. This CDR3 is CSVEGSGDTQYF. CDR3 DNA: TGCAGCGTTGAGGGTTCGGGAGATACGCAGTATTTT.

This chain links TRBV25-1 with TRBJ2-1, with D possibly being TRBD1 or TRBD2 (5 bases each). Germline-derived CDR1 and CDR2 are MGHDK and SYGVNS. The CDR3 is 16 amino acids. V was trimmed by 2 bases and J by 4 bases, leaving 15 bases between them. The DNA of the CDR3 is TGTGCCAGCAGTGAAACGGGACCCTTCGTGTACAATGAGCAGTTCTTC. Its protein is CASSETGPFVYNEQFF.

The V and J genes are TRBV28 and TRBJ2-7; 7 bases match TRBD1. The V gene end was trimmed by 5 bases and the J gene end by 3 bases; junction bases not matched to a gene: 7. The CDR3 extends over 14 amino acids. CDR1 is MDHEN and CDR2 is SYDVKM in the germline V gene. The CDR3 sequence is CASSPRTGVYEQYF. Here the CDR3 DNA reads TGTGCCAGCAGTCCCCGGACAGGAGTCTACGAGCAGTACTTC.

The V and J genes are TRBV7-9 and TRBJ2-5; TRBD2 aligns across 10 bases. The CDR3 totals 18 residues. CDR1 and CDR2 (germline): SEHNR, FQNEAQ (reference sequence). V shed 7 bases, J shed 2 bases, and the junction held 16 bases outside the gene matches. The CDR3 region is CASNLQRIGTSEQETQYF. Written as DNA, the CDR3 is TGTGCCAGCAATCTTCAGAGAATAGGGACTAGCGAACAAGAGACCCAGTACTTC.

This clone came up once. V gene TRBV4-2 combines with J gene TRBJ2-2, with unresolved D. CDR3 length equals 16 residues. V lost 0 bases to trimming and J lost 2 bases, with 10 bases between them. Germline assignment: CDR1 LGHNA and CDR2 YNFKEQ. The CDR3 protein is CASSQDWRSNTGELFF. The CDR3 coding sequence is TGTGCCAGCAGCCAAGATTGGCGCAGCAACACCGGGGAGCTGTTTTTT.

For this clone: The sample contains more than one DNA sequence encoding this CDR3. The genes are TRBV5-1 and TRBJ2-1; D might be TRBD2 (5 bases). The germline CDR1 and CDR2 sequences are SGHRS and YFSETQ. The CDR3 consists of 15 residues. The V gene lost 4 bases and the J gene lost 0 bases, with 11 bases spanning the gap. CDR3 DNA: TGCGCCAGCAGCCCCTCGGGAAGCTCCTACAATGAGCAGTTCTTC. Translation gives CASSPSGSSYNEQFF. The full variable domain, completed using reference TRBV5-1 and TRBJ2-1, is KAGVTQTPRYLIKTRGQQVTLSCSPISGHRSVSWYQQTPGQGLQFLFEYFSETQRNKGNFPGRFSGRQFSNSRSEMNVSTLELGDSALYLCASSPSGSSYNEQFFGPGTRLTVL.

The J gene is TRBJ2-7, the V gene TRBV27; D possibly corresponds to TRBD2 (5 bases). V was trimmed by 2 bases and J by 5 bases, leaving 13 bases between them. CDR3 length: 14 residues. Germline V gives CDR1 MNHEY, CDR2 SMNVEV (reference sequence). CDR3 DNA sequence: TGTGCCAGCAGTTTACTGGACGGAGCGGACGAGCAGTACTTC. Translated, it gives CASSLLDGADEQYF.

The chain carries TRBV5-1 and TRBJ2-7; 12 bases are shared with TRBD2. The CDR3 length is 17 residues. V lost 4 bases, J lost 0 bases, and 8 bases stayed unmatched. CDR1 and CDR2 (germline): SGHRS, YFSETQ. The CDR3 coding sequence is TGCGCCAGCAGCACTACAGGACTAGCGGGATCCTCCTACGAGCAGTACTTC. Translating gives CASSTTGLAGSSYEQYF.

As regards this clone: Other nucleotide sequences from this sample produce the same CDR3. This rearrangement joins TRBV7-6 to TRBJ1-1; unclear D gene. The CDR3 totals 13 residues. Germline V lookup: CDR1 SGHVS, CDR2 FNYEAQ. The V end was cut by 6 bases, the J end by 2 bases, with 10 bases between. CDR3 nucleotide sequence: TGTGCCAGCAGTTTAACAGAAAACACTGAAGCTTTCTTT. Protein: CASSLTENTEAFF.

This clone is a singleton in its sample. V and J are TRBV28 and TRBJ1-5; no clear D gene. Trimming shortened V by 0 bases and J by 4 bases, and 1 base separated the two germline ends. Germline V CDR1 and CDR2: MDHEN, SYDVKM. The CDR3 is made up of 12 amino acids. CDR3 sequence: CASSLWNQPQHF. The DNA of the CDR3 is TGTGCCAGCAGTTTATGGAATCAGCCCCAGCATTTT.

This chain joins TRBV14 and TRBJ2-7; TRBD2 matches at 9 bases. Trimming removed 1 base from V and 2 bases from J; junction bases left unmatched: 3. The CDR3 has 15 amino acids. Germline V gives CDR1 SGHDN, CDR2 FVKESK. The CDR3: CASSQVAGATYEQYF. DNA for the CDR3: TGTGCCAGCAGCCAAGTAGCGGGAGCGACCTACGAGCAGTACTTC.

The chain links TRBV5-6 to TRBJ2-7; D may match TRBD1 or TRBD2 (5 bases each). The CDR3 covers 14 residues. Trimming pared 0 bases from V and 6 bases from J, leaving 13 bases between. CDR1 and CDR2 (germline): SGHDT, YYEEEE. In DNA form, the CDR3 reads TGTGCCAGCAGCTTGGCCCGGGACGGAGTCGAGCAGTACTTC. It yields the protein CASSLARDGVEQYF.

The CDR3 DNA sequence: TGCAGCGTCGTAGGGGCAGAGATCCAAGAGACCCAGTACTTC. It translates to CSVVGAEIQETQYF. The chain combines TRBV29-1 with TRBJ2-5; D might be TRBD1 (5 bases). This CDR3 region has 14 residues. Germline-derived CDR1 and CDR2 are SQVTM and ANQGSEA. The ends were cut back, 6 bases at V and 1 base at J, with 15 bases in the middle. The full variable domain, rest sourced from reference TRBV29-1 and TRBJ2-5, is SAVISQKPSRDICQRGTSLTIQCQVDSQVTMMFWYRQQPGQSLTLIATANQGSEATYESGFVIDKFPISRPNLTFSTLTVSNMSPEDSSIYLCSVVGAEIQETQYFGPGTRLLVL.

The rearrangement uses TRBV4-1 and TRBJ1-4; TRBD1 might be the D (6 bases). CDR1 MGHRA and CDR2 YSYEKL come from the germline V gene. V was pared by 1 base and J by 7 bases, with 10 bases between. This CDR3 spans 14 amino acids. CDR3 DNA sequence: TGCGCCAGCAGCCAAGGGGACACGGCTGAAAAACTGTTTTTT. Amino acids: CASSQGDTAEKLFF.

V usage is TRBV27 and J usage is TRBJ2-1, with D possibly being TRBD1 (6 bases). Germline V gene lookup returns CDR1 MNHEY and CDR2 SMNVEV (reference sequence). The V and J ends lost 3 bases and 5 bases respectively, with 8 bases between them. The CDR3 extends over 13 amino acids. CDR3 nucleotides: TGTGCCAGCAGTTTCGGACAGAACAATGAGCAGTTCTTC. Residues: CASSFGQNNEQFF.

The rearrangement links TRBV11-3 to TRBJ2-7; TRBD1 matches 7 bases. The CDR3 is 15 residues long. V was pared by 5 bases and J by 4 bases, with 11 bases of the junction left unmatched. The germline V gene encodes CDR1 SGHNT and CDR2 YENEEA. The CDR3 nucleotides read TGTGCCAGCAGCCCGGCCGGGACAGCCATTTACGAGCAGTACTTC. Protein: CASSPAGTAIYEQYF.

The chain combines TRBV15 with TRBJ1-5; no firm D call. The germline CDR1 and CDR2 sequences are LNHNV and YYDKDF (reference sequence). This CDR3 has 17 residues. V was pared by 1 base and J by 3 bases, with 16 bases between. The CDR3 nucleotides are TGTGCCACCAGCAGAGCCCCGGTAGACGGACTCAATCAGCCCCAGCATTTT. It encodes CATSRAPVDGLNQPQHF.

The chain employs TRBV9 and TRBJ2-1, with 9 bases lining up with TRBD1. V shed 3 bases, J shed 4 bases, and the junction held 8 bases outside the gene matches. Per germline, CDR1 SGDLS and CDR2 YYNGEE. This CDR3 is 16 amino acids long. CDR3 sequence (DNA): TGTGCCAGCAGCGGTCGGACAGGGGCAACTTACAATGAGCAGTTCTTC. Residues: CASSGRTGATYNEQFF.